This TCR beta chain was captured by sequencing in a study of blood T cell repertoires in COVID-19. Study details: Italy, Spain and the United States were the sources of the convalescent and acute COVID-19 samples. PBMCs, B-cell-depleted T cells, or T cells provided the cDNA or gDNA that made up the material.

V shed 0 bases and J shed 3 bases, with 12 bases lying between them. This CDR3 spans 14 amino acids. The germline CDR1 and CDR2 sequences are GTSNPN and SVGIG (reference sequence). In the original workflow: Reference gene primer amplification in the assay estimated nucleated cell counts. Assay used: immunoSEQ multiplex PCR; TCRdb lists only in-frame clones, some missing. V, J and clone size reflect that table, while D and trimming were determined from the DNA. The sample lists 250,000 to 350,000 clones, 75% to 90% seen once, with approximately 0.84% in the top ten. Sample: peripheral blood. The chain carries TRBV30 and TRBJ2-7, with a weak D call TRBD2 (5 bases). This clonotype originated in a man younger than 40 with acute or convalescent COVID-19. CDR3 DNA: TGTGCCTGGAGTGTAACGAACGGGGTCTACGAGCAGTACTTC. As protein: CAWSVTNGVYEQYF.